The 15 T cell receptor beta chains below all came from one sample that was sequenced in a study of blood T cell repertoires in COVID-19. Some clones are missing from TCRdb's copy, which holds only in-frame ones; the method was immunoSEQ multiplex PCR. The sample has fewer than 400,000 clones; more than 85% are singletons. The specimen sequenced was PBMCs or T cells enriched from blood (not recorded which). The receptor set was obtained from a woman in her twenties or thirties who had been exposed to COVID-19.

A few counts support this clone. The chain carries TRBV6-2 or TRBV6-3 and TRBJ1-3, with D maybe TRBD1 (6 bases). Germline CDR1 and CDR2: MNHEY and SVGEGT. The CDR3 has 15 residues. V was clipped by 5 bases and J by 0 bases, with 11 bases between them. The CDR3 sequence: CASSSDRISGNTIYF. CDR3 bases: TGTGCCAGCAGTAGCGACAGGATCTCTGGAAACACCATATATTTT.

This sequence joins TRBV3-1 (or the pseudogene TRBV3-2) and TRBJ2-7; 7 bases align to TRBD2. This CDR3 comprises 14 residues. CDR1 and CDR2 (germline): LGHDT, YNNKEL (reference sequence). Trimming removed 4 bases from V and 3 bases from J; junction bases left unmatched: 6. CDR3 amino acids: CASSRRAGSYEQYF. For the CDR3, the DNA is TGTGCCAGCAGCCGAAGAGCGGGGAGCTACGAGCAGTACTTC.

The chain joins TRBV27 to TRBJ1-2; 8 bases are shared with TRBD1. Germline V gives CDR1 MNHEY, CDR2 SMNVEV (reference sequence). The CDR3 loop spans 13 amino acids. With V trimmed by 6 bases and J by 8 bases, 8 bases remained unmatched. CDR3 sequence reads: CASSPTGVLGYTF. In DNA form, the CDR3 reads TGTGCCAGCAGCCCGACAGGGGTATTAGGCTACACCTTC.

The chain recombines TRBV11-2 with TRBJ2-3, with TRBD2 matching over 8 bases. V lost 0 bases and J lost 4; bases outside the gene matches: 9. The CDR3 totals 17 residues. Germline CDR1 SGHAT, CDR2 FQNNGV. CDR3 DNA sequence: TGTGCCAGCAGCTTAGAAAAGAGCGGGGGACCGTCAGATACGCAGTATTTT. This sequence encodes CASSLEKSGGPSDTQYF.

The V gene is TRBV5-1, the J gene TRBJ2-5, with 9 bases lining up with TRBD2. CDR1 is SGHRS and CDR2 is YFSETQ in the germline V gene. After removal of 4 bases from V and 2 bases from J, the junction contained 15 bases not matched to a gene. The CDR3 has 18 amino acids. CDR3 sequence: CASSPGGFSGGDQETQYF. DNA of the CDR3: TGCGCCAGCAGCCCGGGCGGCTTTAGCGGGGGTGATCAAGAGACCCAGTACTTC.

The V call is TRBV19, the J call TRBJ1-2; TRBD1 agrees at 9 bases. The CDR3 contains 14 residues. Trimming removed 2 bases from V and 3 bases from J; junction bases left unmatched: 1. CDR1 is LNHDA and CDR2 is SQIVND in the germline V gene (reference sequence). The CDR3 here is CASSIRTGDYGYTF. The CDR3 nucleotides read TGTGCCAGTAGTATAAGGACAGGGGACTATGGCTACACCTTC.

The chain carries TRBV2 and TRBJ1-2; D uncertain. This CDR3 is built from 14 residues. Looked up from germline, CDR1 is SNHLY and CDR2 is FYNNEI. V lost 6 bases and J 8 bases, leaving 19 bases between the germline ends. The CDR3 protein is CASSASGETGGYTF. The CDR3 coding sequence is TGTGCCAGCAGCGCGTCGGGAGAAACGGGCGGCTACACCTTC.

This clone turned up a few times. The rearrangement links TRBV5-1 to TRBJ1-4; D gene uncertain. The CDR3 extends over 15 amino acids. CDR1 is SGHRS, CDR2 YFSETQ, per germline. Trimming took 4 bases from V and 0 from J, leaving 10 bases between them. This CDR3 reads CASSPSSTTNEKLFF. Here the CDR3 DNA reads TGCGCCAGCAGCCCCTCTAGTACAACTAATGAAAAACTGTTTTTT.

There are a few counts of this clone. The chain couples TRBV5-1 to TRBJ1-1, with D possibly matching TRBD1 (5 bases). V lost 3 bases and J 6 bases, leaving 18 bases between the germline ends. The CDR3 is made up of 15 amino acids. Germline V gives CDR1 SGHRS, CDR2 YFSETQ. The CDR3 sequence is CASSSLVSGGAEAFF. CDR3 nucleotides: TGCGCCAGCAGCTCCCTAGTCTCGGGGGGGGCTGAAGCTTTCTTT.

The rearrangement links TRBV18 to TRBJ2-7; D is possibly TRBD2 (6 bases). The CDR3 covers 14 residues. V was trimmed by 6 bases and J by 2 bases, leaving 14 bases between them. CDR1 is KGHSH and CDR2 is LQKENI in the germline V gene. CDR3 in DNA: TGTGCCAGCTCCCCCGTGGAGGGAACCTACGAGCAGTACTTC. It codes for CASSPVEGTYEQYF.

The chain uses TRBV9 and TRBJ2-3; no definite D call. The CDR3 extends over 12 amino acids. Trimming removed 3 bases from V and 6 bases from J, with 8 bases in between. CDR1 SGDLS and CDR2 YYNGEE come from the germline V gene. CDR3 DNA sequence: TGTGCCAGCAGCGCCCCCGTGGATACGCAGTATTTT. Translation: CASSAPVDTQYF.

The CDR3 protein is CASSPRQALSSGANVLTF. CDR3 nucleotide sequence: TGTGCCAGCAGCCCCCGGCAGGCTCTAAGCTCTGGGGCCAACGTCCTGACTTTC. The V and J genes are TRBV7-7 and TRBJ2-6; D unclear. CDR1 and CDR2 (germline): SSHAT, FNYEAQ (reference sequence). This CDR3 has 18 amino acids. Trimming left V 5 bases short and J 0 bases short, with 17 bases between. Variable domain in full (rest from reference TRBV7-7 and TRBJ2-6): GAGVSQSPRYKVTKRGQDVTLRCDPISSHATLYWYQQALGQGPEFLTYFNYEAQPDKSGLPSDRFSAERPEGSISTLTIQRTEQRDSAMYRCASSPRQALSSGANVLTFGAGSRLTVL.

The CDR3 DNA sequence: TGCAGCGTTGACAGGGTCGGATTCACTGAAGCTTTCTTT. Residues: CSVDRVGFTEAFF. The chain is built from TRBV29-1 and TRBJ1-1; D is perhaps TRBD1 (5 bases). Trimming left V 3 bases short and J 4 bases short, with 12 bases between. CDR1 is SQVTM and CDR2 is ANQGSEA in the germline V gene. The CDR3 length is 13 residues. Combining the CDR3 with reference TRBV29-1 and TRBJ1-1 gives the whole variable domain SAVISQKPSRDICQRGTSLTIQCQVDSQVTMMFWYRQQPGQSLTLIATANQGSEATYESGFVIDKFPISRPNLTFSTLTVSNMSPEDSSIYLCSVDRVGFTEAFFGQGTRLTVV.

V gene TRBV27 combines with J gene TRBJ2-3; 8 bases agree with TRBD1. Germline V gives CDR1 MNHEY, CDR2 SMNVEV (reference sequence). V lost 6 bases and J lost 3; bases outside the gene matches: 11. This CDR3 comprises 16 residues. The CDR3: CASSPWRTGSTDTQYF. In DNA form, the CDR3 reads TGTGCCAGCAGCCCCTGGAGGACAGGGAGTACAGATACGCAGTATTTT.

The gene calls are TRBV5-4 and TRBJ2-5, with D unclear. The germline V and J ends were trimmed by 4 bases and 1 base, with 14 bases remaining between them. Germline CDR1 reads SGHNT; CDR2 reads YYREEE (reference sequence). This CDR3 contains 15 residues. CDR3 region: CASSPKPGTQETQYF. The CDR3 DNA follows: TGTGCCAGCAGCCCGAAACCGGGTACCCAAGAGACCCAGTACTTC. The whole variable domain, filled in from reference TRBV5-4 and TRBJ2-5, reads ETGVTQSPTHLIKTRGQQVTLRCSSQSGHNTVSWYQQALGQGPQFIFQYYREEENGRGNFPPRFSGLQFPNYSSELNVNALELDDSALYLCASSPKPGTQETQYFGPGTRLLVL.